This entry lists 16 T cell receptor beta chains sequenced from one sample in a study of T cells expressing NK-cell markers. TCRdb reworked the 5' RACE reads into one entry per CDR3 protein, no DNA. This specimen shows about 550,000 distinct CDR3 sequences; the ten leading clones hold 3% to 4.5%. Sequenced: blood T cells: a sorted CD56 or NKG2C T cell subset, CD4+ or CD8+ T cells, or bulk PBMC T cells (not recorded which). Receptors were obtained from a man aged 18 to 35 in good health.

The chain has TRBV28 and TRBJ2-3; TCRdb outputs TRBD1, but without DNA this stays unchecked. The length of the CDR3 is 14 residues. Germline assignment: CDR1 MDHEN and CDR2 SYDVKM. CDR3 region: CASTSDRGWDTQYF. Full variable domain (missing parts from reference TRBV28 and TRBJ2-3): DVKVTQSSRYLVKRTGEKVFLECVQDMDHENMFWYRQDPGLGLRLIYFSYDVKMKEKGDIPEGYSVSREKKERFSLILESASTNQTSMYLCASTSDRGWDTQYFGPGTRLTVL.

V gene TRBV15 combines with J gene TRBJ1-5; TCRdb's D call, TRBD1, is unchecked because there is no DNA. The germline V gene encodes CDR1 LNHNV and CDR2 YYDKDF (reference sequence). The CDR3 length is 15 residues. CDR3: CATSRGDRDGQPQHF.

The rearrangement uses TRBV10-3 and TRBJ2-3. Germline V gene sequence: CDR1 ENHRY, CDR2 SYGVKD. The CDR3 is 13 residues long. The CDR3 loop is CAISTAQPDTQYF.

The chain combines TRBV11-1 with TRBJ2-3; TCRdb's D call of TRBD2 is untestable without DNA. The CDR3 loop spans 19 amino acids. CDR1 SGHAT and CDR2 FQDESV come from the germline V gene (reference sequence). The CDR3 sequence is CASSFPGLAGGPHTDTQYF. Based on the CDR3 plus reference TRBV11-1 and TRBJ2-3, the full variable domain is EAEVAQSPRYKITEKSQAVAFWCDPISGHATLYWYRQILGQGPELLVQFQDESVVDDSQLPKDRFSAERLKGVDSTLKIQPAELGDSAMYLCASSFPGLAGGPHTDTQYFGPGTRLTVL.

The chain couples TRBV3-1 to TRBJ2-3; TCRdb proposes TRBD2, but this gene call is untestable without DNA. Germline assignment: CDR1 LGHDT and CDR2 YNNKEL (reference sequence). This CDR3 has 16 residues. The CDR3 region is CASSQAPDGLTDTQYF.

The chain recombines TRBV6-1 with TRBJ1-1. CDR1 MNHNS and CDR2 SASEGT come from the germline V gene. The CDR3 covers 13 residues. The chain's CDR3 is CATKRDSNTEAFF.

The rearrangement uses TRBV4-1 and TRBJ2-5. CDR1 MGHRA and CDR2 YSYEKL come from the germline V gene. This CDR3 contains 13 residues. This CDR3 reads CASSRDMGETQYF.

This chain links TRBV12-1 with TRBJ2-5; the TCRdb D gene call, TRBD2, has no DNA to confirm it. TRBV12-1 is a pseudogene. CDR3 size: 17 residues. The CDR3: CASSFDIAEAAIETQYF.

The CDR3 sequence is CASSPSLFPEQFF. The rearrangement links TRBV12-3 or TRBV12-4 to TRBJ2-1. This CDR3 is built from 13 residues.

The chain combines TRBV20-1 with TRBJ1-5. Germline CDR1 and CDR2: DFQATT and SNEGSKA (reference sequence). This CDR3 is built from 12 residues. The CDR3 loop reads CSRSGRNQPQHF.

The genes are TRBV5-1 and TRBJ2-3; the TRBD1 assignment by TCRdb is unverifiable without DNA. The CDR3 covers 14 residues. Germline loops: CDR1 SGHRS, CDR2 YFSETQ. This chain's CDR3 is CASSLRTGTDTQYF.

The chain carries TRBV30 and TRBJ2-2; the D call from TCRdb, TRBD2, cannot be confirmed without DNA. This CDR3 has 19 amino acids. Germline V gene lookup returns CDR1 GTSNPN and CDR2 SVGIG (reference sequence). The CDR3 loop reads CAWSDPGWREGRRTGELFF.

CDR3 loop: CASSQEFRPTSGVYNEQFF. The chain joins TRBV4-2 to TRBJ2-1; TCRdb proposes TRBD2, but this gene call is untestable without DNA. Germline lookup yields CDR1 LGHNA and CDR2 YNFKEQ. The CDR3 has 19 residues.

The chain combines TRBV20-1 with TRBJ2-1; as DNA is missing, the TRBD1 call by TCRdb cannot be tested. CDR1 is DFQATT, CDR2 SNEGSKA, per germline (reference sequence). CDR3 length: 15 amino acids. The CDR3 sequence: CSARSGAGGDNEQFF.

This sequence joins TRBV9 and TRBJ2-5; TCRdb gives TRBD2 as the D gene, but with no DNA this cannot be confirmed. The CDR3 sequence is 16 residues long. Germline CDR1 SGDLS, CDR2 YYNGEE. CDR3 sequence reads: CASSVGNSGRSETQYF.

The chain links TRBV20-1 to TRBJ2-5; TCRdb indicates TRBD1, and absent DNA this call remains unverified. The CDR3 runs to 14 residues. Germline V gives CDR1 DFQATT, CDR2 SNEGSKA (reference sequence). The CDR3 sequence is CSARGHGSPKTQYF.